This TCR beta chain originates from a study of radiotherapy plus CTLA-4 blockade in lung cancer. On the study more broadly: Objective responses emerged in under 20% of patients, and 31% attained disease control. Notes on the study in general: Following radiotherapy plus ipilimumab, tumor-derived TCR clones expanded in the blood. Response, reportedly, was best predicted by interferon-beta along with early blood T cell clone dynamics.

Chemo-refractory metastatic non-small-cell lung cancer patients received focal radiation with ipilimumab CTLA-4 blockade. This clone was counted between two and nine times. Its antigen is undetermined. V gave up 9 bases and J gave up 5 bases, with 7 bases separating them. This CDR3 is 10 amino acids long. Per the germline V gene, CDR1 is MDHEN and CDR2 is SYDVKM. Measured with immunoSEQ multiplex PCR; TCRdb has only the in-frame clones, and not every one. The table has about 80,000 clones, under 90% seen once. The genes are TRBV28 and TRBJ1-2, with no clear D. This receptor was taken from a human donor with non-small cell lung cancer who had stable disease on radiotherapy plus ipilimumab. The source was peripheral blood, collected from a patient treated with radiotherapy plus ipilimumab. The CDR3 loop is CARARYGYTF. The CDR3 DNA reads TGTGCCAGAGCGAGGTATGGCTACACCTTC.